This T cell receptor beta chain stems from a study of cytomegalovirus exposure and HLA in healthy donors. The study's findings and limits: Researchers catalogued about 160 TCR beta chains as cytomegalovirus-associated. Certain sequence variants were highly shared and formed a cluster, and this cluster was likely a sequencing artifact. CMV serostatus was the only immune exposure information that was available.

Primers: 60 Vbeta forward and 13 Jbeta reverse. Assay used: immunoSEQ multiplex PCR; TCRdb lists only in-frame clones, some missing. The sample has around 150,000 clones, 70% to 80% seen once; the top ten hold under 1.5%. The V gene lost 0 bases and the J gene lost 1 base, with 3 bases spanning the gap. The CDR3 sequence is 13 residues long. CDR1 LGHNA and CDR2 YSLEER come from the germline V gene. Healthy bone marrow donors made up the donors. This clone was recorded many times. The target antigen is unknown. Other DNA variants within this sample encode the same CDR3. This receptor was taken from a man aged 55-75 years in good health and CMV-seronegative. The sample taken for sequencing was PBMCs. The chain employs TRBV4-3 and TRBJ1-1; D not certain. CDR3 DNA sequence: TGCGCCAGCAGCCAAGACCGGAACACTGAAGCTTTCTTT. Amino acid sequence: CASSQDRNTEAFF.